This TCR beta chain emerged from a study of pediatric ulcerative colitis. To note about this clone: Antigen specificity is unknown.

Notes on the study in general: No controls had the two rectal clonotypes shared by ulcerative colitis patients. Two patients' blood samples yielded substantially fewer templates.

The rectum was sampled with one to two pinch biopsies at colonoscopy. This CDR3 is built from 15 residues. Clones were read by immunoSEQ multiplex PCR, and TCRdb kept only the in-frame ones, dropping some. The profile shows about 20,000 clones, roughly 74% of them singletons. The V call is TRBV7-5, the J call TRBJ2-7; the D call TRBD2 from the table was never checked on the DNA. TRBV7-5 is recorded as a pseudogene. Sequenced material: gut tissue. The origin of this receptor is a boy younger than 18 with moderate ulcerative colitis. The CDR3 DNA is TGTGTCAGAACTCCAACGGAGGGACTCCCCTACGAGCAGTACTTC. Translating it yields CVRTPTEGLPYEQYF.